This T cell receptor (beta chain) was identified during a study of Graves' ophthalmopathy and Graves' hyperthyroidism. Study outcomes and limitations: In blood, most expanded thyroid clonotypes above 0.001 frequency were also detected. In separating ophthalmopathy from stable hyperthyroidism, a 13-signature model achieved about 90% sensitivity and 81.08% specificity.

The sequenced template was RNA, covering the TCR beta CDR3 region. Second-round multiplex PCR came after first-round RT-PCR with HTBI primers. TCRdb analysed the multiplex PCR reads with MiXCR anew, one entry per CDR3 protein. Counted here are 740,000 or so distinct CDR3 sequences, roughly two fifths occurring once; the ten biggest clones make up approximately 43%. Under 3 months in duration, the ophthalmopathy in affected donors had moderate-to-severe activity, CAS ≥3 and NOSPECS ≥4. This clonotype was recorded at least ten times. Its antigen is unknown. Germline V gene sequence: CDR1 MGHDK, CDR2 SYGVNS. V was clipped by 4 bases and J by 1 base, with 17 bases between them. The CDR3 length is 17 residues.

The chain links TRBV25-1 to TRBJ1-5, with D tentatively TRBD1 (6 bases). The sequencing sample was made of peripheral blood. This receptor was taken from an adult man with Graves' ophthalmopathy. This CDR3 reads CASSGGGGVGSNQPQHF. The CDR3 DNA reads as TGTGCCAGCAGTGGTGGGGGGGGCGTTGGAAGCAATCAGCCCCAGCATTTT.